This T cell receptor (beta chain) is drawn from a study of GPR56 and killer-like receptors on CD4 memory cells (dated by TCRdb to between 2017 and 2020). About the study as a whole: The study proposed that the stepwise gain of KLRB1, KLRG1, GPR56 and finally KLRF1 marks human CD4+ memory T-cell differentiation and cytokine production potential. The study described its healthy blood donors as age-matched to the liver disease patients, who had a median age of around 70 years. Paper-wide results and their limitations: Diversity and similarity analyses were restricted to the 100 most expanded clones per population rather than full repertoires. Clonal frequency was low in the marker-negative population and increased progressively along the proposed pathway, with TCRbeta diversity decreasing accordingly. TCR repertoire overlap was especially strong between late populations 4 and 5, and population 3 also partly overlapped. The clones that dominated late populations 4 and 5 were also present in early populations 1 and 2, and the authors interpreted this finding as evidence for linear differentiation.

These reads were obtained on an Illumina HiSeq 2500. To build sequencing libraries, a previously published PCR protocol was used to amplify the recombined TCRbeta locus. The source study handled its data this way. Any read whose average quality score fell below 30 was discarded, and IMSEQ was used to process the reads that remained. Each clonotype was defined by the combination of Vbeta gene, Jbeta gene and CDR3 amino acid sequence. To quantify how much the repertoires of different populations overlapped, the Morisita-Horn index was computed on the top 100 expanded clones. Renyi diversity profiles calculated on the top 100 expanded clones were used to assess clonal diversity. TCRdb reprocessed the raw reads; every CDR3 protein sequence is a single record, and DNA is not supplied. TCRdb assigned the V and J calls; the authors' analysis was not used. The sample table records about 2,900 distinct CDR3 sequences. The ten largest clones represent approximately 3.2% of the sample.

In regard to this clonotype: The clone's antigen remains unknown.

Five KLR/GPR56-defined CD4+ populations were enriched by fluorescence-activated cell sorting before TCRbeta sequencing. To test a linear memory differentiation pathway, TCRbeta repertoires were sequenced from five CD4+ T-cell subsets defined by expression of KLRB1, KLRG1, GPR56 and KLRF1. TCR-sequenced cells came from peripheral blood of healthy control individuals, reported as five donors in the TCRbeta analysis figure. Heparinized peripheral blood was collected and all samples were processed within one hour of retrieval. Blood was diluted 1:2 in PBS, and peripheral blood mononuclear cells were then isolated from the diluted blood at room temperature by Biocoll density gradient centrifugation. Before flow sorting, CD4+ T cells were enriched from freshly isolated PBMCs by magnetic sorting with anti-CD4 MicroBeads. A BD FACSAria II was used to sort CD4+ T cells enriched from PBMCs of healthy donors according to marker expression. Surface staining used anti-KLRB1 clone 191B8, anti-KLRF1 clone 4A4.D10 and anti-KLRG1 clone REA261 antibodies from Miltenyi Biotec.

Sequenced sample: memory CD4+ T cells from blood. This receptor was identified in a human donor in good health.

The CDR3 reads CASSSGTSGGTTGELFF. The sequence is built from TRBV19 and TRBJ2-2; the D call from TCRdb, TRBD2, cannot be confirmed without DNA. The CDR3 sequence holds 17 residues, the cysteine and phenylalanine included. The nucleotide record is missing. CDR1 and CDR2 are read off the germline V gene (reference sequence) as LNHDA and SQIVND.